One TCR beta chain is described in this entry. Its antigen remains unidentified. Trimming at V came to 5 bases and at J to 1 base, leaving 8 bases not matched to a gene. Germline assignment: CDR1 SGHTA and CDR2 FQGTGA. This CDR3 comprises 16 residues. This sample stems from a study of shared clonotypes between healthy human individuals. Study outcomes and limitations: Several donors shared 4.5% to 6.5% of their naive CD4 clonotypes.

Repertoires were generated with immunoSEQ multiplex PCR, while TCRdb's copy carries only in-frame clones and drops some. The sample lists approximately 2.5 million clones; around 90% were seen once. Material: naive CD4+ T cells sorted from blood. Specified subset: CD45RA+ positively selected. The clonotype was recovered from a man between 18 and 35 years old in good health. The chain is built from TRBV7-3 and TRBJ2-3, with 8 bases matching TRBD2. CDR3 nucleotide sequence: TGTGCCAGCAGCCCGCGTGGAGCGGGGGGCACAGATACGCAGTATTTT. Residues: CASSPRGAGGTDTQYF.